This T cell receptor (beta chain) was retrieved from a study of shared T cell receptors in the human thymus. Sequenced by immunoSEQ multiplex PCR; TCRdb stores in-frame clones only, minus some. The data show some 400,000 clones, roughly 94% seen once. Germline V lookup: CDR1 MNHEY, CDR2 SVGAGI. This CDR3 comprises 16 residues. With 0 bases removed from V and 3 bases from J, the gap between germline ends came to 15 bases. Sequenced sample: thymocytes. V usage is TRBV6-5 and J usage is TRBJ2-7; D may be TRBD2 (6 bases). This TCR came from a human donor. CDR3 DNA sequence: TGTGCCAGCAGTTACTCGTCGAGCGGGCTTTTCTACGAGCAGTACTTC. Amino acid sequence: CASSYSSSGLFYEQYF.